This TCR beta chain was retrieved from a study of blood T cell repertoires in COVID-19. Study-wide background: COVID-19 samples, acute and convalescent, were from the United States, Italy and Spain. Sources were T cells, B-cell-depleted T cells, or PBMCs; the material itself was cDNA or gDNA.

Study processing details: Reference gene primer amplification gave estimated nucleated cell counts. Here immunoSEQ multiplex PCR was the method, and the copy in TCRdb shows in-frame clones only, minus some. That table supplies the V and J calls and clone size; D and trimming were determined from the DNA. The repertoire holds some 200,000 clones, with less than 90% as singletons. Germline assignment: CDR1 MDHEN and CDR2 SYDVKM. J was trimmed by 8 bases and V by 5 bases; bases with no gene match: 8. This CDR3 is 13 amino acids long. This clonotype originated in a woman aged 35 to 49 with acute or convalescent COVID-19. The sample was peripheral blood. The chain employs TRBV28 and TRBJ1-2; 7 positions agree with TRBD1. This CDR3 reads CASSKLTGSGYTF. The CDR3 DNA reads TGTGCCAGCAGTAAATTGACAGGGAGCGGCTACACCTTC.